Sequencing of this TCR beta chain was carried out in a study of monozygotic twins with inflammatory bowel disease. Study observations and caveats: IBD patients showed reduced TCRbeta diversity (inverse Simpson) versus healthy co-twins. Fewer clonotypes were shared with others by IBD patients than by healthy twins, especially with disease activity.

Every single donor had a roughly 2.7 ml blood sample drawn. The input for each TCR library was approximately 4,000 ng of total RNA. TCRdb processed the 5' RACE reads again and assigns one entry to each CDR3 protein, with no DNA. The ten top clones account for 2% to 3%, within a sample of over 110,000 distinct CDR3 sequences. As regards this clonotype: Its specificity is not known.

The CDR3 is 18 residues long. CDR1 is MNHEY, CDR2 SVGAGI, per germline. This clonotype was sampled from a human donor with ulcerative colitis or Crohn's disease, or a healthy co-twin of an affected twin (not recorded which). This chain joins TRBV6-5 and TRBJ1-1; TCRdb outputs TRBD1, but without DNA this stays unchecked. The sequencing input was blood. The CDR3 sequence: CASSYSSSPGNRGTEAFF.